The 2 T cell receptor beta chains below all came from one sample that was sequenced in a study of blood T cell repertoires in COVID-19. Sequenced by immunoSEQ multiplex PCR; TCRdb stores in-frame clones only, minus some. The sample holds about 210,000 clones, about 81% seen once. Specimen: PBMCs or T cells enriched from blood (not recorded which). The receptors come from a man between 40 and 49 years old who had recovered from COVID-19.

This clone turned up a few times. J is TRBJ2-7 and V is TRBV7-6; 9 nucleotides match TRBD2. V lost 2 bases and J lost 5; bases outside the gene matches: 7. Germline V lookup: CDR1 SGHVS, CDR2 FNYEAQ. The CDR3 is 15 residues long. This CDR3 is CASSLNGREGHEQYF. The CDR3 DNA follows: TGTGCCAGCAGCTTAAATGGGCGGGAGGGGCACGAGCAGTACTTC.

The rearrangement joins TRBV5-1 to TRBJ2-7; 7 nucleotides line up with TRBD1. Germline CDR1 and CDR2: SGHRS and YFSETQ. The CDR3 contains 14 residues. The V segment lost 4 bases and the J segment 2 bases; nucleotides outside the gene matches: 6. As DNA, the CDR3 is TGCGCCAGCAGCATTGGAGACAGGGCCTACGAGCAGTACTTC. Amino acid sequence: CASSIGDRAYEQYF.